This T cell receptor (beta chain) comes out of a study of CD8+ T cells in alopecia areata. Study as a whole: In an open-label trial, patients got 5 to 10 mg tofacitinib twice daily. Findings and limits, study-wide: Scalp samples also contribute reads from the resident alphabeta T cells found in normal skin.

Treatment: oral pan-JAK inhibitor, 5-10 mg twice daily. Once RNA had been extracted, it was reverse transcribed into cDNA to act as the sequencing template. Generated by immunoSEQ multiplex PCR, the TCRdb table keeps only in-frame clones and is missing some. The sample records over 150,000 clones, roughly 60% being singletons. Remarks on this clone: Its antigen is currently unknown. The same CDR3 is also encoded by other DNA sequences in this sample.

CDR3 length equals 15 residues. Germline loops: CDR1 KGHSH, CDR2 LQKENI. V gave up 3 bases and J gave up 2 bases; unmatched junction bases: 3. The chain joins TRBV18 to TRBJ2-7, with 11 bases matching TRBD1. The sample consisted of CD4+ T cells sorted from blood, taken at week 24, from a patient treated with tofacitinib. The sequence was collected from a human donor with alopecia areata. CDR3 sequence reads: CASSPGTGGAYEQYF. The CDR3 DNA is TGTGCCAGCTCACCTGGGACAGGGGGGGCCTACGAGCAGTACTTC.